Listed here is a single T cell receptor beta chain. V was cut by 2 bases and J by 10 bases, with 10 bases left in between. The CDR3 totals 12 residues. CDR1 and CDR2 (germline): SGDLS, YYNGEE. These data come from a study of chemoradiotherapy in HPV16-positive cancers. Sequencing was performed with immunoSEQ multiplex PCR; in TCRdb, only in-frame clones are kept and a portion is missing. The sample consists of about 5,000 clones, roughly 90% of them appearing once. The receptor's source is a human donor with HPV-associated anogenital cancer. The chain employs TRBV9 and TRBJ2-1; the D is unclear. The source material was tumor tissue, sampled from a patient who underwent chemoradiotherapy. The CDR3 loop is CASSVLGQEQFF. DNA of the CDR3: TGTGCCAGCAGCGTGTTAGGGCAGGAGCAGTTCTTC. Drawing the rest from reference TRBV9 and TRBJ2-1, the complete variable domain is DSGVTQTPKHLITATGQRVTLRCSPRSGDLSVYWYQQSLDQGLQFLIQYYNGEERAKGNILERFSAQQFPDLHSELNLSSLELGDSALYFCASSVLGQEQFFGPGTRLTVL.